This T cell receptor beta chain comes out of a study of human thymus T cells. Thymus specimens were resections from corrective heart surgery. Donation was from healthy Finnish infants who were having corrective surgery that addressed congenital heart defects. The germline gives CDR1 ENHRY, CDR2 SYGVKD. Between the trimmed V and J ends, which lost 4 bases and 6 bases, there was a span of 17 bases. The CDR3 totals 15 residues. Method: immunoSEQ multiplex PCR; TCRdb's copy keeps in-frame clones and lacks some. The sample carries around 120,000 clones, about 95% recorded once. The receptor's source is a boy younger than two with a congenital heart defect but otherwise immunologically healthy. This sequence joins TRBV10-3 and TRBJ2-3; D possibly corresponds to TRBD2 (6 bases). Sequencing input: thymus tissue. CDR3 sequence reads: CAISAVPGRGDTQYF. The CDR3 coding sequence is TGTGCCATCAGTGCCGTCCCGGGACGGGGGGATACGCAGTATTTT.